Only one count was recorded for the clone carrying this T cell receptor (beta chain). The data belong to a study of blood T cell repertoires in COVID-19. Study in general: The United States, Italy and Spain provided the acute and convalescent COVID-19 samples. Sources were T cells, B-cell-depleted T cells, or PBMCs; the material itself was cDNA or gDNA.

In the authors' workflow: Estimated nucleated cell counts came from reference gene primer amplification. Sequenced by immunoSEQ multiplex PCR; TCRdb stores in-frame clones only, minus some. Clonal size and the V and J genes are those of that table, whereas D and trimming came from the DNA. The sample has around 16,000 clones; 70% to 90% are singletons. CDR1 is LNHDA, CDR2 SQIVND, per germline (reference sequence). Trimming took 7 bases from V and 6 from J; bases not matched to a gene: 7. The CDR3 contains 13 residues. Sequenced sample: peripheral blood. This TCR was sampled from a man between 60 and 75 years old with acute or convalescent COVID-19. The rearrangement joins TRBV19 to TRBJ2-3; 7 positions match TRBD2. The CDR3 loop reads CASTAAGRDTQYF. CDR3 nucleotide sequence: TGTGCCAGTACGGCAGCGGGGCGGGATACGCAGTATTTT.